This T cell receptor beta chain was captured by sequencing in a study of coeliac disease. Data came from immunoSEQ multiplex PCR; TCRdb stores just in-frame clones and leaves some out. The repertoire consists of roughly 5,100 clones, with roughly three quarters occurring once and the leading ten covering 14%. Sequencing was carried out using lymphocytes from the gut lamina propria. The clonotype comes from a woman aged 40 to 50.

This CDR3 reads CASSQLTSGYSSSYNEQFF. The CDR3 DNA is TGCGCCAGCAGCCAACTGACTAGCGGGTACTCCAGCTCCTACAATGAGCAGTTCTTC. The chain recombines TRBV4-3 with TRBJ2-1; 10 bases agree with TRBD2. Trimming took 2 bases from V and 0 from J; bases not matched to a gene: 10. Germline assignment: CDR1 LGHNA and CDR2 YSLEER. The CDR3 contains 19 residues.